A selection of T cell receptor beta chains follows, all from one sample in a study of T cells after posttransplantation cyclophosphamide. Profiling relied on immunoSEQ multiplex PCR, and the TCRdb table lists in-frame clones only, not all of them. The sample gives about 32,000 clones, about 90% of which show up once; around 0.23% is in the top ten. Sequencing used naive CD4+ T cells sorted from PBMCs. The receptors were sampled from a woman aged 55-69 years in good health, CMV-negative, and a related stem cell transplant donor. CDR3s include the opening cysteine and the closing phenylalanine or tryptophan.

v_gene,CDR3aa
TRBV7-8,CASSLAGTAYEQYF
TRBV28,CASSVSSGASYEQYF
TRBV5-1,CASSVATGRQETQYF
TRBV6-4,CASTFNNEQFF
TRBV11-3,CASSLAPETEAFF
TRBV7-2,CASSFYEETQYF
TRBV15,CATSKESGTVHTQYF
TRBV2,CASSGPGQGRGYTF
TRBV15,CATSKSGQGKTGELFF
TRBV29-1,CSVYGQGKNEQFF
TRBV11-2,CASSAARLVLAGDYNEQFF
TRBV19,CASSILAGHYEQYF
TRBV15,CATSRDAKNTEAFF
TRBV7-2,CASSLSSGSTNEQYF
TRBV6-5,CASSSPGRVAHEQYF
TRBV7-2,CASSLDFMRIQYF
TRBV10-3,CAIRPGLAQETQYF
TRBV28,CASSLGGARGNTIYF
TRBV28,CASSPHDRGYGYTF
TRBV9,CASSPYGTSGQETQYF
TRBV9,CASSVGQSEAFF
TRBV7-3,CASSLSGGSNQPQHF
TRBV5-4,CASSSGTIGANVLTF
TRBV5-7,CASSPGGVTTEAFF
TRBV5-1,CASSSTSGSTGELFF
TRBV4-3,CASSQGSQGYGYTF
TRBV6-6,CASSSTGPSEQYF
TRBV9,CASSSGMVADTQYF
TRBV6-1,CASRGTGVTEAFF
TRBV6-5,CASSYSITIHTEAFF
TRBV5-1,CASSLGTVQPEKLFF
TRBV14,CASSQRRGGFYEQYF
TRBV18,CASTSGTSGGTGVEQYF
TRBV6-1,CASSANRDNEQFF
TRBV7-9,CASTRENSPLHF
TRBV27,CASIVNTEAFF
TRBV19,CARPEGGKGIKNIQYF
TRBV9,CASSVRGLAEYEQFF
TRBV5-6,CASQRLAGRQQFF
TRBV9,CASSGRETEAFF
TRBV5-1,CASSLGTGRDTQYF
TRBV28,CASSSPPSTSYNEQFF